This paragraph reports one TCR beta chain. The data belong to a study of blood T cell repertoires in COVID-19. Whole-study context: COVID-19 samples collected from the United States, Italy and Spain covered acute and convalescent phases. Nucleic acid was either cDNA or gDNA, and it came from T cells, B-cell-depleted T cells, or PBMCs.

CDR1 LGHNA and CDR2 YSLEER come from the germline V gene. The CDR3 contains 18 residues. After removal of 0 bases from V and 0 bases from J, the junction contained 7 bases not matched to a gene. Original data processing: Amplification of reference gene primers provided the estimated nucleated cell counts. Profiled with immunoSEQ multiplex PCR; TCRdb holds only in-frame clones, not every one. That table is the source of V, J and clone size, and D and trimming were worked out from the DNA. The sample has under 250,000 clones, 80% to 85% seen once. This TCR came from a man between 35 and 55 years old with acute or convalescent COVID-19. Sequencing was carried out using peripheral blood. V usage is TRBV4-3 and J usage is TRBJ2-1; 8 nucleotides line up with TRBD2. The CDR3 protein is CASSQDLYGRASYNEQFF. The DNA for the CDR3 is TGCGCCAGCAGCCAAGATCTCTACGGGAGGGCCTCCTACAATGAGCAGTTCTTC.